These 24 T cell receptor beta chains were all obtained from the same sample, sequenced in a study of T cell repertoires in cytomegalovirus infection. No antigen has been identified for these receptors. TCRdb passed the reads through MiXCR, listing each CDR3 protein once. Of approximately 71,000 distinct CDR3 sequences listed, 20% are singletons. The starting material was CD8+ T cells from cultured PBMCs, obtained from culture after CMV antigen stimulation. The receptors shown here come from a human donor in good health (CMV status not recorded). Some clones in this sample may be carry-over from other donors' samples.

The chain employs TRBV7-9 and TRBJ2-7, with D tentatively TRBD1 or TRBD2 (5 bases each). The V end lost 1 base, the J end lost 4 bases, and 14 bases lay between the germline ends. Germline V gene lookup returns CDR1 SEHNR and CDR2 FQNEAQ (reference sequence). The CDR3 runs 15 residues. In DNA, the CDR3 is TGTGCCAGCAGCTTAGAAGAAGGGGAGCTATACGAGCAGTACTTC. Translating it yields CASSLEEGELYEQYF.

The rearrangement uses TRBV7-3 and TRBJ1-1; D is unclear. With 4 bases removed from V and 2 bases from J, the gap between germline ends came to 11 bases. Germline values: CDR1 SGHTA, CDR2 FQGTGA. The CDR3 is 14 residues long. The CDR3 DNA reads as TGTGCCAGCAGCTCATTCGATGTAAACACTGAAGCTTTCTTT. This encodes CASSSFDVNTEAFF. The whole variable domain, filled in from reference TRBV7-3 and TRBJ1-1, reads GAGVSQTPSNKVTEKGKYVELRCDPISGHTALYWYRQSLGQGPEFLIYFQGTGAADDSGLPNDRFFAVRPEGSVSTLKIQRTERGDSAVYLCASSSFDVNTEAFFGQGTRLTVV.

The rearrangement links TRBV7-6 to TRBJ1-2; 9 bases match TRBD1. The trim removed 0 bases at V and 4 bases at J, leaving 3 bases unmatched. Germline assignment: CDR1 SGHVS and CDR2 FNYEAQ. The CDR3 consists of 15 residues. The CDR3 reads CASSLAGTGTYGYTF. The CDR3 bases are TGTGCCAGCAGCTTAGCCGGGACAGGGACCTATGGCTACACCTTC.

The sample holds a few counts of this clonotype. This rearrangement joins TRBV12-3 or TRBV12-4 to TRBJ2-5; TRBD1 might be the D (7 bases). The CDR3 loop spans 13 amino acids. V dropped 7 bases and J dropped 5 bases, with 14 bases sitting between them. The DNA for the CDR3 is TGTGCCAGCAATCAGGGGGGCCCGGAGACCCAGTACTTC. This translates into CASNQGGPETQYF.

This clonotype was seen at least ten times. V usage is TRBV11-2 and J usage is TRBJ2-5, with 12 positions matching TRBD2. After removal of 5 bases from V and 2 bases from J, the junction contained 9 bases not matched to a gene. From germline, CDR1 is SGHAT and CDR2 FQNNGV. The CDR3 length is 17 residues. The chain's CDR3 is CASSLGLAGVAQETQYF. CDR3 DNA: TGTGCCAGCAGCCTGGGACTAGCGGGCGTCGCACAAGAGACCCAGTACTTC.

There are a few counts of this clonotype. The chain uses TRBV12-3 or TRBV12-4 and TRBJ2-7; D remains ambiguous. The CDR3 is 12 amino acids. V shed 5 bases and J shed 4 bases, with 9 bases lying between them. The chain's CDR3 is CASSQGTYEQYF. The DNA of the CDR3 is TGTGCCAGCAGTCAAGGAACTTACGAGCAGTACTTC.

This clonotype was counted only a few times. The chain has TRBV6-2 or TRBV6-3 and TRBJ1-1; D call uncertain. Germline values: CDR1 MNHEY, CDR2 SVGEGT. Trimming removed 4 bases from V and 2 bases from J, with 8 bases in between. The CDR3 is 13 residues long. The CDR3 sequence is CASSLRSNTEAFF. The CDR3 region has the DNA TGTGCCAGCAGTTTGCGCAGCAACACTGAAGCTTTCTTT.

The chain has TRBV6-2 or TRBV6-3 and TRBJ1-2; the D is unclear. V lost 0 bases to trimming and J lost 6 bases, with 2 bases between them. The CDR3 covers 11 residues. Germline loops: CDR1 MNHEY, CDR2 SVGEGT. The CDR3 region has the DNA TGTGCCAGCAGTTACTCAGATGGCTACACCTTC. Its translation: CASSYSDGYTF.

The chain recombines TRBV15 with TRBJ1-2, with a weak D call TRBD1 (5 bases). The CDR3 totals 15 residues. V was cut by 5 bases and J by 3 bases, with 16 bases left in between. The germline gives CDR1 LNHNV, CDR2 YYDKDF (reference sequence). The CDR3 nucleotides read TGTGCCACCAGCCGAGTTGACAGCCGGCACTATGGCTACACCTTC. It encodes CATSRVDSRHYGYTF.

This clonotype showed up just a few times. V is TRBV5-1 and J is TRBJ2-4, with D possibly matching TRBD1 (6 bases). Germline assignment: CDR1 SGHRS and CDR2 YFSETQ. V dropped 4 bases and J dropped 1 base, with 24 bases sitting between them. The CDR3 runs to 19 residues. The CDR3 nucleotides are TGCGCCAGCAGCCCGTTGGGGGCTACGGGCCCTAAGGCCAAAAACATTCAGTACTTC. It yields the protein CASSPLGATGPKAKNIQYF.

The chain combines TRBV7-2 with TRBJ2-5, with 9 bases aligning to TRBD1. The CDR3 sequence is 15 residues long. The germline gives CDR1 SGHTA, CDR2 FQGNSA. J was trimmed by 5 bases and V by 2 bases; bases with no gene match: 6. In nucleotides, the CDR3 is TGTGCCAGCAGCTTAAACCACAGGGGGCAGGAGACCCAGTACTTC. It encodes CASSLNHRGQETQYF.

This clonotype has a handful of counts. The rearrangement joins TRBV4-3 to TRBJ1-1; D is undetermined. Germline CDR1 LGHNA, CDR2 YSLEER. Trimming took off 5 bases at V and 3 bases at J, with 10 bases between the two ends. The CDR3 is 13 residues long. CDR3 coding DNA: TGCGCCAGCAGCTCTTTTCGGGACACTGAAGCTTTCTTT. Its translation: CASSSFRDTEAFF.

V is TRBV2 and J is TRBJ1-5; D is uncertain. Germline CDR1 and CDR2: SNHLY and FYNNEI. The CDR3 extends over 13 amino acids. V lost 8 bases, J lost 9 bases, and 17 bases lay in between. CDR3 bases: TGTGCCAGCGGTTCCGGAGGGATATCGCCCCAGCATTTT. This encodes CASGSGGISPQHF.

The V call is TRBV7-9, the J call TRBJ1-1; D is unclear. Trimming removed 5 bases at V and 4 bases at J, with 17 bases between. The CDR3 contains 15 residues. Germline loops: CDR1 SEHNR, CDR2 FQNEAQ (reference sequence). The CDR3 coding sequence is TGTGCCAGCAGCCCTACCGGGGTGGGAGGCACTGAAGCTTTCTTT. Translation: CASSPTGVGGTEAFF.

The V and J genes are TRBV7-2 and TRBJ1-5; D remains unclear. CDR3 length: 13 amino acids. Looked up from germline, CDR1 is SGHTA and CDR2 is FQGNSA. Trimming cost V 0 bases and J 2 bases, with 2 bases left between them. The CDR3 reads CASSLARNQPQHF. The CDR3 DNA is TGTGCCAGCAGCTTAGCGCGCAATCAGCCCCAGCATTTT.

This clonotype was detected ten times or more. The chain links TRBV7-2 to TRBJ1-2, with TRBD1 identical over 8 bases. In germline, CDR1 is SGHTA, CDR2 FQGNSA. V shed 5 bases, J shed 1 base, and the junction held 6 bases outside the gene matches. The CDR3 has 15 residues. The CDR3 region has the DNA TGTGCCAGCAGCCGTGGACAGGGCCATAACTATGGCTACACCTTC. Amino acids: CASSRGQGHNYGYTF.

About this clonotype itself: Because it lacks the conserved phenylalanine or tryptophan at the end, this CDR3 is likely a read error. The V gene is TRBV7-6, the J gene TRBJ2-1; 11 bases are a match to TRBD2. The V and J ends lost 7 bases and 6 bases, in that order; junction bases with no gene match: 8. Germline CDR1 is SGHVS and CDR2 is FNYEAQ. CDR3 size: 15 residues. The CDR3 sequence is CASTPLAGAGNEQFL. The CDR3 nucleotides read TGTGCCAGCACCCCACTAGCGGGGGCGGGCAATGAGCAGTTCTTG.

This clonotype was counted only a few times. The J gene is TRBJ2-1, the V gene TRBV28; possibly TRBD2 for D (5 bases). V was clipped by 2 bases and J by 4 bases, with 6 bases between them. Germline-derived CDR1 and CDR2 are MDHEN and SYDVKM. The CDR3 runs 13 residues. CDR3 coding DNA: TGTGCCAGCAGTTTAGAGGGTTACAATGAGCAGTTCTTC. Encoded protein: CASSLEGYNEQFF.

This chain uses TRBV7-8 with TRBJ2-7; D gene unclear. This CDR3 has 14 residues. Trimming shortened V by 0 bases and J by 3 bases, and 9 bases separated the two germline ends. Germline values: CDR1 SGHVS, CDR2 FQNEAQ. For the CDR3, the DNA is TGTGCCAGCAGCTTAGCCCCGGGTTTCTACGAGCAGTACTTC. Protein: CASSLAPGFYEQYF.

This clonotype came up a few times. V and J are TRBV12-3 or TRBV12-4 and TRBJ2-1; TRBD1 aligns across 7 bases. This CDR3 has 16 residues. V lost 0 bases to trimming and J lost 4 bases; unmatched junction nucleotides: 6. The CDR3 DNA sequence: TGTGCCAGCAGTTTAGCAGGACAGGAGCTTTACAATGAGCAGTTCTTC. Protein sequence: CASSLAGQELYNEQFF.

This clonotype has more than one count but fewer than ten. The chain joins TRBV12-3 or TRBV12-4 to TRBJ2-7; D is possibly TRBD2 (6 bases). CDR3 length: 12 amino acids. V lost 5 bases and J lost 11, with 16 bases in between. The CDR3 loop reads CASSVRDWGEYF. The CDR3 DNA sequence: TGTGCCAGCAGTGTCCGGGACTGGGGCGAGTACTTC.

The V call is TRBV12-3 or TRBV12-4, the J call TRBJ1-3; no reliable D call. The CDR3 extends over 16 amino acids. V lost 0 bases to trimming and J lost 2 bases, with 11 bases between them. Written as DNA, the CDR3 is TGTGCCAGCAGTTTAGCGGTAGGGAGCCCTGGAAACACCATATATTTT. Translation: CASSLAVGSPGNTIYF.

This sequence joins TRBV4-1 and TRBJ2-7, with D tentatively TRBD2 (5 bases). The germline CDR1 and CDR2 sequences are MGHRA and YSYEKL. The CDR3 totals 15 residues. V lost 2 bases, J lost 2 bases, and 13 bases lay in between. The DNA of the CDR3 is TGCGCCAGCAGCCAACAGGTTTTCGGGACCTACGAGCAGTACTTC. As protein: CASSQQVFGTYEQYF.

A single count supports this clonotype. The chain joins TRBV7-2 to TRBJ1-5, with a tentative D call TRBD1 (6 bases). This CDR3 spans 15 amino acids. Germline V CDR1 and CDR2: SGHTA, FQGNSA. With 3 bases removed from V and 6 bases from J, the gap between germline ends came to 15 bases. CDR3 residues: CASSFAGGGGQPQHF. The CDR3 DNA follows: TGTGCCAGCAGCTTCGCGGGGGGCGGCGGTCAGCCCCAGCATTTT. The full variable domain, its missing parts supplied by reference TRBV7-2 and TRBJ1-5, is GAGVSQSPSNKVTEKGKDVELRCDPISGHTALYWYRQSLGQGLEFLIYFQGNSAPDKSGLPSDRFSAERTGGSVSTLTIQRTQQEDSAVYLCASSFAGGGGQPQHFGDGTRLSIL.